One sample yielded the 26 T cell receptor beta chains listed below, sequenced in a study of blood T cell repertoires in COVID-19. Data came from immunoSEQ multiplex PCR; TCRdb stores just in-frame clones and leaves some out. The sample has 200,000 to 250,000 clones; roughly four fifths are singletons. The material sequenced was peripheral blood. The receptors stem from a man aged 25-45 years who had recovered from COVID-19.

The chain links TRBV5-1 to TRBJ1-2; maybe TRBD1 (5 bases). The germline V gene encodes CDR1 SGHRS and CDR2 YFSETQ. The CDR3 extends over 13 amino acids. V lost 0 bases, J lost 11 bases, and 14 bases lay in between. In DNA form, the CDR3 reads TGCGCCAGCAGCTTGGCCCGGAGGGAGGGGTACACCTTC. Translated: CASSLARREGYTF.

This clone was seen only a few times. The chain carries TRBV6-5 and TRBJ1-6; 7 bases align to TRBD1. V shed 5 bases, J shed 6 bases, and the junction held 7 bases outside the gene matches. CDR1 is MNHEY and CDR2 is SVGAGI in the germline V gene. This CDR3 comprises 15 residues. CDR3 protein: CASSLQGSANSPLHF. DNA of the CDR3: TGTGCCAGCAGTCTACAGGGGTCGGCTAATTCACCCCTCCACTTT.

The chain carries TRBV12-5 and TRBJ2-7, with TRBD1 as a possible D gene (6 bases). The CDR3 covers 16 residues. V dropped 7 bases and J dropped 3 bases, with 22 bases sitting between them. Germline V gene sequence: CDR1 LGHNT, CDR2 FRNRAP. This CDR3 is CASATNLGTSNYEQYF. In nucleotides, the CDR3 is TGTGCTAGTGCCACCAACCTCGGGACATCAAACTACGAGCAGTACTTC.

The chain couples TRBV5-1 to TRBJ2-5; 10 nucleotides match TRBD2. This CDR3 spans 15 amino acids. Germline V CDR1 and CDR2: SGHRS, YFSETQ. V lost 7 bases, J lost 2 bases, and 8 bases stayed unmatched. The chain's CDR3 is CASRDLAGGQETQYF. In DNA form, the CDR3 reads TGCGCCAGCCGCGATTTAGCGGGGGGTCAAGAGACCCAGTACTTC.

The rearrangement links TRBV7-9 to TRBJ1-6; 8 bases match TRBD1. V shed 5 bases and J 7 bases; nucleotides not matched to a gene: 10. This CDR3 spans 16 amino acids. Per the germline V gene, CDR1 is SEHNR and CDR2 is FQNEAQ (reference sequence). The CDR3 here is CASSPDVNRGNSPLHF. Written as DNA, the CDR3 is TGTGCCAGCAGCCCAGACGTGAACAGGGGGAATTCACCCCTCCACTTT.

V and J are TRBV6-1 and TRBJ2-5, with 10 nucleotides matching TRBD1. In germline, CDR1 is MNHNS, CDR2 SASEGT. With V trimmed by 2 bases and J by 2 bases, 2 bases remained unmatched. The CDR3 contains 15 residues. The CDR3, as DNA: TGTGCCAGCAGTGAAATGGGACAGGGGCAAGAGACCCAGTACTTC. Residues: CASSEMGQGQETQYF.

About this clone: Germline and junction disagree at one end, which may indicate a read error. The genes are TRBV2 and TRBJ2-5, with 9 positions matching TRBD2. The CDR3 is 15 amino acids. Germline V CDR1 and CDR2: SNHLY, FYNNEI. The DNA for the CDR3 is TGTGCCCGCAGGAGGGGCGGGGGGGCCTCGGAGACCCAGTACTTC. Residues: CARRRGGGASETQYF. The whole variable domain, filled in from reference TRBV2 and TRBJ2-5, reads EPEVTQTPSHQVTQMGQEVILRCVPISNHLYFYWYRQILGQKVEFLVSFYNNEISEKSEIFDDQFSVERPDGSNFTLKIRSTKLEDSAMYFCARRRGGGASETQYFGPGTRLLVL.

The chain has TRBV7-2 and TRBJ1-1; the D gene is possibly TRBD1 (6 bases). This CDR3 is 15 amino acids long. Germline CDR1 is SGHTA and CDR2 is FQGNSA. Trimming stripped 3 bases from V and 5 bases from J, with 16 bases between. This chain's CDR3 is CASSLGPAGETEAFF. As DNA, the CDR3 is TGTGCCAGCAGCTTGGGTCCCGCAGGGGAAACTGAAGCTTTCTTT. Together with reference TRBV7-2 and TRBJ1-1, the CDR3 gives the full variable domain: GAGVSQSPSNKVTEKGKDVELRCDPISGHTALYWYRQSLGQGLEFLIYFQGNSAPDKSGLPSDRFSAERTGGSVSTLTIQRTQQEDSAVYLCASSLGPAGETEAFFGQGTRLTVV.

This chain links TRBV7-2 with TRBJ2-5; TRBD1 matches at 10 bases. Per germline, CDR1 SGHTA and CDR2 FQGNSA. V shed 3 bases, J shed 7 bases, and the junction held 8 bases outside the gene matches. The CDR3 has 15 amino acids. CDR3 DNA sequence: TGTGCCAGCAGCTTCCGACAGGGGGCTCAGCCGACCCAGTACTTC. It translates to CASSFRQGAQPTQYF.

The gene calls are TRBV3-1 (or the pseudogene TRBV3-2) and TRBJ2-1; D might be TRBD2 (5 bases). The CDR3 is 15 amino acids. The V end lost 1 base, the J end lost 2 bases, and 9 bases lay between the germline ends. Germline V CDR1 and CDR2: LGHDT, YNNKEL (reference sequence). Written as DNA, the CDR3 is TGTGCCAGCAGCCAAGCCCCGCGGGCCTACAATGAGCAGTTCTTC. Translation gives CASSQAPRAYNEQFF.

The gene calls are TRBV11-2 and TRBJ1-2, with TRBD1 as a possible D gene (5 bases). V was clipped by 5 bases and J by 7 bases, with 17 bases between them. Germline CDR1 is SGHAT and CDR2 is FQNNGV. The CDR3 has 14 residues. For the CDR3, the DNA is TGTGCCAGCAGCCTCGTCCAAGGGGCAGGTGGCTACACCTTC. Residues: CASSLVQGAGGYTF.

The chain carries TRBV6-5 and TRBJ1-1, with a tentative D call TRBD1 (5 bases). Trimming took 6 bases from V and 4 from J, leaving 12 bases between them. CDR1 and CDR2 (germline): MNHEY, SVGAGI. The CDR3 contains 13 residues. The CDR3 DNA is TGTGCCAGCAGATTACCAGGGTCCACTGAAGCTTTCTTT. This gives the protein CASRLPGSTEAFF.

The gene calls are TRBV18 and TRBJ2-4, with D uncertain. Between the trimmed V and J ends, which lost 3 bases and 0 bases, there was a span of 12 bases. Germline assignment: CDR1 KGHSH and CDR2 LQKENI. The CDR3 has 16 amino acids. CDR3 DNA sequence: TGTGCCAGCTCACCGGAGAGTCCCCTAGCCAAAAACATTCAGTACTTC. It specifies CASSPESPLAKNIQYF. Combining the CDR3 with reference TRBV18 and TRBJ2-4 gives the whole variable domain NAGVMQNPRHLVRRRGQEARLRCSPMKGHSHVYWYRQLPEEGLKFMVYLQKENIIDESGMPKERFSAEFPKEGPSILRIQQVVRGDSAAYFCASSPESPLAKNIQYFGAGTRLSVL.

The chain couples TRBV4-1 to TRBJ2-5; 7 bases match TRBD1. The CDR3 loop spans 17 amino acids. V trimming: 4 bases; J trimming: 5 bases; junction bases outside the gene matches: 16. Germline V gives CDR1 MGHRA, CDR2 YSYEKL. The CDR3, as DNA: TGCGCCAGCAGCCCCGGCGGTGTATTAGGGGGCGGCGAGACCCAGTACTTC. Protein sequence: CASSPGGVLGGGETQYF.

The chain carries TRBV27 and TRBJ2-3; 8 nucleotides line up with TRBD2. The CDR3 loop spans 17 amino acids. Germline CDR1 is MNHEY and CDR2 is SMNVEV (reference sequence). Losses at the gene ends were 3 bases for V and 6 bases for J; bases not matched to a gene: 14. CDR3 bases: TGTGCCAGCAGTTTGAAAGCGGGGGTCAGTGAGGGGGATACGCAGTATTTT. The encoded protein is CASSLKAGVSEGDTQYF.

V usage is TRBV5-1 and J usage is TRBJ1-1, with D uncertain. The CDR3 spans 18 residues. V lost 0 bases to trimming and J lost 0 bases, with 18 bases between them. Per germline, CDR1 SGHRS and CDR2 YFSETQ. The CDR3 bases are TGCGCCAGCAGCTTGGGTCCGGGTGATACTCTAATGAACACTGAAGCTTTCTTT. Amino acid sequence: CASSLGPGDTLMNTEAFF.

The rearrangement uses TRBV7-2 and TRBJ1-6; perhaps TRBD1 as D (5 bases). The CDR3 contains 14 residues. CDR1 SGHTA and CDR2 FQGNSA come from the germline V gene. V was clipped by 5 bases and J by 8 bases, with 13 bases between them. CDR3 bases: TGTGCCAGCAGCCGGACATTCCGGGATTCACCCCTCCACTTT. This gives the protein CASSRTFRDSPLHF.

This clone was seen a handful of times. V gene TRBV10-3 combines with J gene TRBJ1-2, with 9 bases fitting TRBD1. CDR3 length equals 18 residues. Germline V CDR1 and CDR2: ENHRY, SYGVKD. With V trimmed by 10 bases and J by 0 bases, 18 bases remained unmatched. The CDR3 sequence is CASSGTGTSWGSNYGYTF. The CDR3 bases are TGTGCCAGTAGCGGGACAGGGACTTCCTGGGGCTCTAACTATGGCTACACCTTC.

The chain combines TRBV6-5 with TRBJ2-4; D is perhaps TRBD2 (6 bases). There are 15 residues in the CDR3. The V gene's germline CDR1 is MNHEY and CDR2 SVGAGI. V was pared by 6 bases and J by 7 bases, with 19 bases between. CDR3 sequence: CASSLSRGYSNIQYF. The CDR3 region has the DNA TGTGCCAGCAGCCTCTCGCGGGGTTATTCGAACATTCAGTACTTC.

The J gene is TRBJ2-2, the V gene TRBV12-3 or TRBV12-4; 8 bases match TRBD2. The V and J ends lost 8 bases and 7 bases, in that order; junction bases with no gene match: 6. The CDR3 runs 13 residues. CDR3 nucleotides: TGTGCCAGCTCGGGGGGGGCCGGCGGGGAGCTGTTTTTT. This codes for CASSGGAGGELFF.

The chain combines TRBV12-5 with TRBJ2-1, with D possibly matching TRBD2 (5 bases). V gave up 2 bases and J gave up 8 bases, with 13 bases separating them. The CDR3 spans 14 residues. Germline loops: CDR1 LGHNT, CDR2 FRNRAP. This chain's CDR3 is CASGLFPLEDEQFF. The CDR3 region has the DNA TGTGCTAGTGGTTTGTTCCCCCTGGAGGATGAGCAGTTCTTC.

This chain connects TRBV5-1 to TRBJ2-1; D may be TRBD1 (6 bases). This CDR3 has 21 amino acids. Germline V CDR1 and CDR2: SGHRS, YFSETQ. V was shortened by 3 bases and J by 0 bases, with 28 bases between the two germline ends. CDR3 nucleotides: TGCGCCAGCAGCTACCCCGCTCGGTTTGGGGGCCCGTCCTCCTCCTACAATGAGCAGTTCTTC. Its translation is CASSYPARFGGPSSSYNEQFF.

The chain carries TRBV5-4 and TRBJ2-2, with a tentative D call TRBD2 (5 bases). The ends were cut back, 1 base at V and 6 bases at J, with 10 bases in the middle. Germline CDR1 reads SGHNT; CDR2 reads YYREEE (reference sequence). CDR3 size: 14 residues. Written as DNA, the CDR3 is TGTGCCAGCAGCTTGACTCGGGAACCCGGGGAGCTGTTTTTT. Protein sequence: CASSLTREPGELFF. The full variable domain, rest sourced from reference TRBV5-4 and TRBJ2-2, is ETGVTQSPTHLIKTRGQQVTLRCSSQSGHNTVSWYQQALGQGPQFIFQYYREEENGRGNFPPRFSGLQFPNYSSELNVNALELDDSALYLCASSLTREPGELFFGEGSRLTVL.

This rearrangement joins TRBV28 to TRBJ1-5, with TRBD1 identical over 7 bases. The J segment lost 6 bases and the V segment lost 5 bases, leaving 7 bases of the junction unmatched. The CDR3 spans 14 residues. Looked up from germline, CDR1 is MDHEN and CDR2 is SYDVKM. The CDR3 region has the DNA TGTGCCAGCAGTGAGGGGACAGTAGGTCAGCCCCAGCATTTT. It yields the protein CASSEGTVGQPQHF.

This clone is a singleton in its sample. One end of the junction varies from germline; a read error may be responsible. The rearrangement joins TRBV7-2 to TRBJ1-6; TRBD1 might be the D (5 bases). This CDR3 spans 14 amino acids. Germline CDR1 is SGHTA and CDR2 is FQGNSA. The CDR3 here is CASRLGGGNSPLHF. CDR3 DNA sequence: TGTGCCAGCAGATTAGGTGGGGGGAATTCACCCCTCCACTTT.

The chain employs TRBV18 and TRBJ2-2; 10 nucleotides line up with TRBD1. After removal of 1 base from V and 4 bases from J, the junction contained 3 bases not matched to a gene. Germline V gives CDR1 KGHSH, CDR2 LQKENI. The CDR3 covers 16 residues. The CDR3 here is CASSPRQGARTGELFF. In DNA, the CDR3 is TGTGCCAGCTCACCACGACAGGGGGCGCGCACCGGGGAGCTGTTTTTT.